This T cell receptor beta chain was identified during a study of OX40 agonist ivuxolimab in advanced cancers. About the research overall: Patients were treated with ivuxolimab, an agonistic anti-OX40 (CD134) antibody. General study points: The investigators did not determine what antigen specificity the expanded peripheral T cells had.

With regard to this clone: What it binds is not known.

V dropped 6 bases and J dropped 7; count of bases not matched to a gene: 9. This CDR3 contains 14 residues. From germline, CDR1 is MNHNS and CDR2 SASEGT. Here immunoSEQ multiplex PCR was the method, and the copy in TCRdb shows in-frame clones only, minus some. The table shows under 75,000 clones, with over 80% occurring only once. The sequence came from an adult with an advanced solid tumor such as melanoma, head and neck, liver or kidney cancer. The sequenced sample was CD4+ or CD8+ T cells sorted from blood, obtained in a trial of the OX40 agonist ivuxolimab. V is TRBV6-1 and J is TRBJ1-5, with 7 bases aligning to TRBD1. The DNA for the CDR3 is TGTGCCAGCAGGCCCGGGACAGTAGACCAGCCCCAGCATTTT. This sequence encodes CASRPGTVDQPQHF.